This passage covers 27 T cell receptor beta chains from one sample sequenced in a study of metastatic and nonmetastatic thyroid tumors. TCRdb used MiXCR to call clones anew from the PCR reads. This repertoire shows about 31,000 clones, about a sixth found once; its top ten account for roughly a tenth. Patients underwent thyroid surgery, and none had received any treatment before it. Sequences were obtained from blood. The receptors originated from a female donor with papillary thyroid cancer or a benign thyroid nodule (not recorded which). Some clones in this sample may be carry-over from other donors' samples.

This clone was recorded only once. At one end, the junction sequence differs from germline, possibly due to a read error. The CDR3 coding sequence is TGTGCCAGCTCACCAGGGAATCCCAATAGCATTCAGCCCCAACATTTT. Protein product: CASSPGNPNSIQPQHF. V usage is TRBV18 and J usage is TRBJ1-5; D gene uncertain. Germline CDR1 KGHSH, CDR2 LQKENI. The CDR3 is 16 amino acids.

This clone occurred many times. The CDR3 reads CSASKVAGAGEQYF. The CDR3 region has the DNA TGCAGTGCTAGTAAAGTAGCGGGAGCAGGTGAGCAGTACTTC. The rearrangement uses TRBV20-1 and TRBJ2-7, with TRBD2 identical over 9 bases. Germline CDR1 DFQATT, CDR2 SNEGSKA (reference sequence). The V and J ends lost 3 bases and 7 bases, in that order; junction bases with no gene match: 10. This CDR3 has 14 residues.

This clone was observed many times. The chain carries TRBV20-1 and TRBJ2-7; 9 positions match TRBD1. The trim removed 4 bases at V and 2 bases at J, leaving 6 bases unmatched. CDR1 and CDR2 (germline): DFQATT, SNEGSKA (reference sequence). The length of the CDR3 is 14 residues. CDR3 amino acids: CSAKVRDRAYEQYF. The DNA for the CDR3 is TGCAGTGCTAAAGTCCGGGACAGGGCCTACGAGCAGTACTTC.

This clone showed up many times. This sequence joins TRBV5-6 and TRBJ1-2; D is unresolved. CDR1 is SGHDT, CDR2 YYEEEE, per germline. The length of the CDR3 is 15 residues. Trimming removed 4 bases at V and 4 bases at J, with 17 bases between. For the CDR3, the DNA is TGTGCCAGCAGCGAGAATCCGTCAGGTGGCTATGGCTACACCTTC. This codes for CASSENPSGGYGYTF. Complete variable domain (other parts from reference TRBV5-6 and TRBJ1-2): DAGVTQSPTHLIKTRGQQVTLRCSPKSGHDTVSWYQQALGQGPQFIFQYYEEEERQRGNFPDRFSGHQFPNYSSELNVNALLLGDSALYLCASSENPSGGYGYTFGSGTRLTVV.

This clone was seen repeatedly, ten times or more. V gene TRBV6-1 combines with J gene TRBJ1-2; D call uncertain. CDR3 length: 14 residues. V was pared by 8 bases and J by 2 bases, with 15 bases between. Germline V lookup: CDR1 MNHNS, CDR2 SASEGT. In nucleotides, the CDR3 is TGTGCCAGCTTGACCCTTAACGCAAACTATGGCTACACCTTC. As protein: CASLTLNANYGYTF.

The sample holds many counts of this clone. The genes are TRBV27 and TRBJ1-1; perhaps TRBD1 as D (6 bases). Germline assignment: CDR1 MNHEY and CDR2 SMNVEV (reference sequence). This CDR3 has 15 amino acids. V lost 2 bases and J lost 3, with 13 bases in between. The CDR3, as DNA: TGTGCCAGCAGTTTAGCGCCGGGGGGCGACACTGAAGCTTTCTTT. It specifies CASSLAPGGDTEAFF.

This clone was detected many times. The CDR3 bases are TGTGCCAGCAGCCCCGATCTGGGGGTGAACACTGAAGCTTTCTTT. As protein: CASSPDLGVNTEAFF. The J gene is TRBJ1-1, the V gene TRBV11-3; a weak D match, TRBD1 (5 bases). Trimming removed 5 bases at V and 0 bases at J, with 13 bases between. CDR3 length: 15 residues. Germline CDR1 reads SGHNT; CDR2 reads YENEEA.

About this clone itself: A single base separates this from a much larger clone, so it may be a read error. The chain recombines TRBV6-5 with TRBJ1-1; 11 bases are shared with TRBD1. The CDR3 has 13 amino acids. Germline V CDR1 and CDR2: MNHEY, SVGAGI. CDR3 sequence (DNA): TGTGCCAGCAGTTTAGGACAGGGGGCTGAATCTTTCTTT. Its protein product is CASSLGQGAESFF.

Note on this clone: The conserved closing phenylalanine or tryptophan is absent in this CDR3, likely reflecting a read error. Because the CDR3's place on the DNA is in doubt, the DNA is left out and the CDR3 is given as listed by TCRdb. Other DNA sequences in the sample encode the same CDR3. The rearrangement links TRBV20-1 to TRBJ1-5; no check of the table's D call, TRBD1, against the DNA was made. Germline lookup yields CDR1 DFQATT and CDR2 SNEGSKA (reference sequence). The CDR3 has 14 amino acids, counting both end residues. The CDR3 reads CSARAGGLGQPQHL.

This sequence joins TRBV20-1 and TRBJ2-2; D is ambiguous. Looked up from germline, CDR1 is DFQATT and CDR2 is SNEGSKA (reference sequence). The CDR3 runs to 13 residues. Trimming removed 8 bases at V and 1 base at J, with 11 bases between. Written as DNA, the CDR3 is TGCAGTTGTTTTCTCCAGAACACCGGGGAGCTGTTTTTT. This translates into CSCFLQNTGELFF.

This clone was seen at least ten times. V is TRBV4-1 and J is TRBJ1-2; D remains ambiguous. CDR3 length equals 15 residues. V gave up 0 bases and J gave up 2 bases, with 10 bases separating them. CDR1 MGHRA and CDR2 YSYEKL come from the germline V gene. The CDR3 loop is CASSQETQLNYGYTF. The CDR3 region has the DNA TGCGCCAGCAGCCAAGAGACCCAACTAAACTATGGCTACACCTTC.

In its sample, this clone ranks as medium-sized (0.01 to 0.1%). J is TRBJ1-1 and V is TRBV27; D call uncertain. V was trimmed by 3 bases and J by 1 base, leaving 18 bases between them. The CDR3 totals 17 residues. Germline CDR1 MNHEY, CDR2 SMNVEV (reference sequence). Here the CDR3 DNA reads TGTGCCAGCAGTTTCTTTCCACCCCGGACGGGGAACACTGAAGCTTTCTTT. This encodes CASSFFPPRTGNTEAFF.

The chain combines TRBV20-1 with TRBJ1-2; D gene uncertain. Trimming took off 0 bases at V and 2 bases at J, with 13 bases between the two ends. CDR3 length equals 15 residues. CDR1 DFQATT and CDR2 SNEGSKA come from the germline V gene (reference sequence). CDR3 in amino acids: CSAREWPPTNYGYTF. CDR3 sequence (DNA): TGCAGTGCTAGAGAATGGCCGCCAACCAACTATGGCTACACCTTC.

This clone has ten or more counts. The chain carries TRBV15 and TRBJ2-7; 9 nucleotides match TRBD1. In germline, CDR1 is LNHNV, CDR2 YYDKDF (reference sequence). The trim removed 3 bases at V and 9 bases at J, leaving 6 bases unmatched. The CDR3 is 13 amino acids. CDR3 loop: CATSSDGQGRQYF. CDR3 bases: TGTGCCACCAGCAGCGACGGACAGGGGAGGCAGTACTTC. Looking up the rest from reference TRBV15 and TRBJ2-7 gives the full variable domain: DAMVIQNPRYQVTQFGKPVTLSCSQTLNHNVMYWYQQKSSQAPKLLFHYYDKDFNNEADTPDNFQSRRPNTSFCFLDIRSPGLGDTAMYLCATSSDGQGRQYFGPGTRLTVT.

The chain links TRBV5-1 to TRBJ2-2, with D maybe TRBD2 (5 bases). CDR1 is SGHRS and CDR2 is YFSETQ in the germline V gene. This CDR3 is built from 15 residues. Trimming cost V 3 bases and J 0 bases, with 9 bases left between them. The CDR3 reads CASSWTEPNTGELFF. CDR3 DNA: TGCGCCAGCAGCTGGACTGAACCGAACACCGGGGAGCTGTTTTTT.

This clone was detected only a few times. The chain has TRBV12-3 or TRBV12-4 and TRBJ2-1; TRBD2 agrees at 7 bases. The CDR3 totals 15 residues. J lost 8 bases, V lost 6 bases, and 13 bases had no gene match. The CDR3 DNA follows: TGTGCCAGCAGCCCCGTGACTAGCTGGAGTGATGAGCAGTTCTTC. The encoded protein is CASSPVTSWSDEQFF.

There are many counts of this clone. The chain links TRBV24-1 to TRBJ2-5; D ambiguous. The germline V and J ends were trimmed by 5 bases and 2 bases, with 20 bases remaining between them. The germline gives CDR1 KGHDR, CDR2 SFDVKD. This CDR3 comprises 17 residues. Written as DNA, the CDR3 is TGTGCCACCAGTGGCCTGGAAGGGATGATGCATCAAGAGACCCAGTACTTC. It encodes CATSGLEGMMHQETQYF.

Ten or more counts support this clone. This chain connects TRBV7-3 to TRBJ2-3, with D possibly being TRBD1 (6 bases). This CDR3 contains 14 residues. The germline V gene has CDR1 SGHTA and CDR2 FQGTGA. The ends were cut back, 2 bases at V and 1 base at J, with 7 bases in the middle. The CDR3 bases are TGTGCCAGCAGCTTATCAGGGGGCACAGATACGCAGTATTTT. This encodes CASSLSGGTDTQYF.

This clone was seen ten or more times. The chain links TRBV11-3 to TRBJ2-1; 10 nucleotides agree with TRBD2. This CDR3 is 15 amino acids long. After removal of 6 bases from V and 3 bases from J, the junction contained 5 bases not matched to a gene. Germline CDR1 and CDR2: SGHNT and YENEEA. The CDR3 loop reads CASRKLAGIYNEQFF. As DNA, the CDR3 is TGTGCCAGCAGAAAACTAGCGGGAATCTACAATGAGCAGTTCTTC.

About this clone: One base away lies a much larger clone, so this may be a sequencing read error. The genes are TRBV27 and TRBJ2-5; tentative D call: TRBD1 (5 bases). This CDR3 is built from 11 residues. Germline V gene sequence: CDR1 MNHEY, CDR2 SMNVEV (reference sequence). Between the trimmed V and J ends, which lost 10 bases and 6 bases, there was a span of 12 bases. The CDR3 spells CAIRAFQTQYF. The CDR3 bases are TGTGCCATCAGGGCTTTTCAGACCCAGTACTTC.

This clone has a handful of counts. This chain joins TRBV6-1 and TRBJ1-6; D uncertain. The CDR3 spans 14 residues. The germline V and J ends were trimmed by 5 bases and 0 bases, with 5 bases remaining between them. CDR1 is MNHNS and CDR2 is SASEGT in the germline V gene. The CDR3: CASSPSSYNSPLHF. For the CDR3, the DNA is TGTGCCAGCAGTCCGAGCTCCTATAATTCACCCCTCCACTTT.

This clone was recorded many times. This chain uses TRBV4-1 with TRBJ1-6; D gene uncertain. V was shortened by 1 base and J by 7 bases, with 20 bases between the two germline ends. Germline V gene data show CDR1 as MGHRA and CDR2 as YSYEKL. This CDR3 is 18 amino acids long. The CDR3 region is CASSQAIAILVSNSPLHF. The CDR3 DNA sequence: TGCGCCAGCAGCCAAGCTATAGCTATCCTGGTTTCCAATTCACCCCTCCACTTT.

At least ten counts were recorded for this clone. The CDR3 bases are TGTGCCAGCCGCCTTGCCGGGACAGGGATAAATGAGCAGTTCTTC. It encodes CASRLAGTGINEQFF. The chain is built from TRBV6-1 and TRBJ2-1; 9 bases agree with TRBD1. J was trimmed by 7 bases and V by 8 bases; bases with no gene match: 12. Per germline, CDR1 MNHNS and CDR2 SASEGT. The CDR3 loop spans 15 amino acids.

This clone was seen many times. The rearrangement joins TRBV20-1 to TRBJ2-6, with a weak D call TRBD1 (6 bases). This CDR3 comprises 13 residues. Trimming shortened V by 8 bases and J by 1 base, and 9 bases separated the two germline ends. Germline V gene lookup returns CDR1 DFQATT and CDR2 SNEGSKA (reference sequence). The CDR3 DNA sequence: TGCAGTTCCCAGGGGTCTGGGGCCAACGTCCTGACTTTC. As protein: CSSQGSGANVLTF.

This clone was recorded many times. The chain recombines TRBV7-2 with TRBJ2-3; perhaps TRBD2 as D (6 bases). The germline CDR1 and CDR2 sequences are SGHTA and FQGNSA. Trimming removed 5 bases from V and 1 base from J, with 7 bases in between. The length of the CDR3 is 13 residues. CDR3 loop: CASSGGGTDTQYF. DNA for the CDR3: TGTGCCAGCAGCGGAGGGGGCACAGATACGCAGTATTTT.

This clone was seen at least ten times. V and J are TRBV28 and TRBJ1-1; the D gene is possibly TRBD1 (5 bases). Trimming took off 5 bases at V and 0 bases at J, with 16 bases between the two ends. Germline CDR1 and CDR2: MDHEN and SYDVKM. There are 16 residues in the CDR3. The CDR3 is CASSPIVWGMNTEAFF. DNA of the CDR3: TGTGCCAGCAGTCCTATAGTTTGGGGGATGAACACTGAAGCTTTCTTT.

This clone turned up a few times. A much larger clone lies one base from this, so it may be a read error. The chain carries TRBV6-5 and TRBJ2-7; 12 bases are shared with TRBD2. Germline V gives CDR1 MNHEY, CDR2 SVGAGI. The CDR3 is 15 amino acids. V was clipped by 2 bases and J by 11 bases; unmatched bases: 10. CDR3 sequence: CASSYRTSGTAGKYF. In DNA form, the CDR3 reads TGTGCCAGCAGTTACCGGACTAGCGGGACCGCAGGGAAGTACTTC.